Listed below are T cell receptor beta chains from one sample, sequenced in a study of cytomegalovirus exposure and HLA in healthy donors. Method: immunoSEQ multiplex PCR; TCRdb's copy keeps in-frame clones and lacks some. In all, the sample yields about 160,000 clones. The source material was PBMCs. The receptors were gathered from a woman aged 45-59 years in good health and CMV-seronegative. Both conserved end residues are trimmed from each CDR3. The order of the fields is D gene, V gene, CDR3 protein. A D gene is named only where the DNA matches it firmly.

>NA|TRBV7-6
ASSQIAASYNEQF
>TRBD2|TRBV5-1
ASSSYRGLADEQF
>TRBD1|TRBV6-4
ASSDRGRNQPQH
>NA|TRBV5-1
ASSVSPRVEKLF
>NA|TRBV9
ASNSGSTDTQY
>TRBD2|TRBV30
AWSQGGSWRETQY
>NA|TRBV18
ASSPSRGSSYNEQF
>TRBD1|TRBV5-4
ASSLAYRGRREQY
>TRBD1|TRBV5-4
ASSSTGGTEAF
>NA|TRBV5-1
ASSPWSGKNTEAF
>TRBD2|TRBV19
ASSITSGGSYNEQF
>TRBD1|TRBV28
ASSLQFGQGIGYT
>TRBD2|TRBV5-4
ASSLAGAGLTNTQY
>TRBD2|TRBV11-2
ASTLRTSGSYEQY
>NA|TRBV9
ASSTAGQETQY
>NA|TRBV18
ASSLGSPQFQYEQY
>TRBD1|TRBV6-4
ASSDSGQDGSQF
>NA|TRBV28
ASTLAAEGPEAF
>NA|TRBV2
ASSEDRLLEQY
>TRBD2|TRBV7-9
ASSLAREELAGLGEQF
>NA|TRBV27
ASRPFRDYSNQPQH
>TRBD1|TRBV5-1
ASSLEGTGYKDEQY
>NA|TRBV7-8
ASRPDLGLTPGSYNEQF
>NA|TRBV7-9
ASARARTEGNGYT
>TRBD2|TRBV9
ASSVGRSGGITKRTGELF
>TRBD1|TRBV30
AHEGASGNTIY
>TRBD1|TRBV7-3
ASSPRQGAGNTIY
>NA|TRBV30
AWSAGDSNQPQH
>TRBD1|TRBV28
ATSVTGDDEQY
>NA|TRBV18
ASSPTVNYGYT
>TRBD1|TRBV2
ASSVPRSGQEFYGYT
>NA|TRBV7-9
ASSLVSGELF
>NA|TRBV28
ASSPLGGLGYGYT
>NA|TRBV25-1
ASSEPGSGNTIY
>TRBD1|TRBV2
ASRDGQGINYGYT
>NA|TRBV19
ASSIRDTAEKLF
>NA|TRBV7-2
ASSTLGGNSPLH
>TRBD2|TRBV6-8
ASVTSPGLAGVRQETQY
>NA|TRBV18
ASSPEAGGTEAF
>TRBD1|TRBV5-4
ASSSGQKLNTEAF
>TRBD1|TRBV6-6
ASSYSDRGNYGYT
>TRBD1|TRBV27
ASSGTAGNTIY
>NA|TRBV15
ATSRVSGVETQY
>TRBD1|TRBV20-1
SAPGGEAF
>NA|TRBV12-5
ASATDTSPEQY
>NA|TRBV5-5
ASSLGRQVYYEQY